The 3 T cell receptor beta chains reported below all come from one sample, sequenced in a study of blood T cell repertoires in COVID-19 (dated by TCRdb to 2020 to 2022). Receptors were amplified or captured by the immunoSEQ multiplex PCR assay. TCRdb's version of the immuneACCESS table is confined to in-frame rearrangements and falls short of the full clone set. An unresolved V gene accounts for under half of the shortfall where checked; the remainder is of unknown origin. The sample includes approximately 110,000 clones, with over 75% observed a single time. 8% to 9.5% of the sample comes from the top ten. Sequenced sample: peripheral blood. These receptors were collected from a woman between 70 and 85 years old who had recovered from COVID-19.

The genes are TRBV7-9 and TRBJ2-7; the match to TRBD1 covers 10 bases. The CDR3 covers 15 residues. Germline CDR1 is SEHNR and CDR2 is FQNEAQ (reference sequence). J was trimmed by 3 bases and V by 1 base; bases with no gene match: 3. This CDR3 reads CASSLGQGAIYEQYF. For the CDR3, the DNA is TGTGCCAGCAGCTTAGGACAGGGGGCTATCTACGAGCAGTACTTC. Based on the CDR3 plus reference TRBV7-9 and TRBJ2-7, the full variable domain is DTGVSQNPRHKITKRGQNVTFRCDPISEHNRLYWYRQTLGQGPEFLTYFQNEAQLEKSRLLSDRFSAERPKGSFSTLEIQRTEQGDSAMYLCASSLGQGAIYEQYFGPGTRLTVT.

V gene TRBV18 combines with J gene TRBJ1-1; D unclear. V lost 3 bases, J lost 7 bases, and 12 bases lay in between. Germline-derived CDR1 and CDR2 are KGHSH and LQKENI. The CDR3 loop spans 13 amino acids. The DNA of the CDR3 is TGTGCCAGCTCACCTTTGGAGATAGGTGAAGCTTTCTTT. Its protein product is CASSPLEIGEAFF.

The V gene is TRBV3-1 (or the pseudogene TRBV3-2), the J gene TRBJ2-3; 8 bases line up with TRBD2. The germline CDR1 and CDR2 sequences are LGHDT and YNNKEL (reference sequence). The CDR3 is 16 amino acids. The J segment lost 6 bases and the V segment lost 1 base, leaving 9 bases of the junction unmatched. The CDR3 nucleotides are TGTGCCAGCAGCCAAGGGCTGGGACTAGGTGGGGATACGCAGTATTTT. It specifies CASSQGLGLGGDTQYF.